The 6 T cell receptor beta chains below were found in one sample sequenced in a study of T cell repertoires in cytomegalovirus infection. TCRdb processed the reads anew with MiXCR; each CDR3 protein has one entry. The data hold around 300,000 distinct CDR3 sequences, with about 26% observed a single time. Source material: PBMCs. These receptor sequences come from a human donor in good health (CMV status not recorded). Some clones in this sample may be carry-over from other donors' samples.

The chain couples TRBV30 to TRBJ2-7; D is unresolved. Germline V gives CDR1 GTSNPN, CDR2 SVGIG (reference sequence). V gave up 0 bases and J gave up 0 bases, with 3 bases separating them. The CDR3 spans 12 residues. CDR3 residues: CAWSVTSYEQYF. For the CDR3, the DNA is TGTGCCTGGAGTGTAACCTCCTACGAGCAGTACTTC.

In this sample, this clonotype turned up a few times. This sequence joins TRBV12-3 or TRBV12-4 and TRBJ2-3; the D is unclear. Trimming stripped 1 base from V and 4 bases from J, with 6 bases between. The CDR3 extends over 13 amino acids. The DNA for the CDR3 is TGTGCCAGCAGTTTAGTGGGTTCAGATACGCAGTATTTT. Residues: CASSLVGSDTQYF.

This clonotype was seen many times. The chain uses TRBV12-3 or TRBV12-4 and TRBJ2-3; D is ambiguous. The CDR3 is made up of 13 amino acids. CDR3: CASGLAGTDTQYF. CDR3 DNA: TGTGCTAGTGGTTTGGCAGGCACAGATACGCAGTATTTT.

The table lists this clonotype with many counts. The chain couples TRBV7-2 to TRBJ2-1; 9 bases fit TRBD2. V was clipped by 2 bases and J by 5 bases; unmatched bases: 4. Germline V gives CDR1 SGHTA, CDR2 FQGNSA. CDR3 length equals 15 residues. CDR3 bases: TGTGCCAGCAGCTTAAGGCGGGGGGGCCACAATGAGCAGTTCTTC. It is translated as CASSLRRGGHNEQFF.

This clonotype showed up just a few times. This chain joins TRBV6-5 and TRBJ1-1; 8 nucleotides line up with TRBD1. There are 15 residues in the CDR3. Germline CDR1 reads MNHEY; CDR2 reads SVGAGI. The V and J ends lost 4 bases and 3 bases, in that order; junction bases with no gene match: 7. CDR3 region: CASSLIQGVDTEAFF. In DNA form, the CDR3 reads TGTGCCAGCAGTTTAATACAGGGGGTTGACACTGAAGCTTTCTTT.

The chain employs TRBV6-1 and TRBJ2-5; D unclear. Germline assignment: CDR1 MNHNS and CDR2 SASEGT. There are 12 residues in the CDR3. The V and J ends lost 6 bases and 5 bases respectively, with 10 bases between them. The DNA for the CDR3 is TGTGCCAGCAGAGAGGTCGGGGAGACCCAGTACTTC. This sequence encodes CASREVGETQYF.